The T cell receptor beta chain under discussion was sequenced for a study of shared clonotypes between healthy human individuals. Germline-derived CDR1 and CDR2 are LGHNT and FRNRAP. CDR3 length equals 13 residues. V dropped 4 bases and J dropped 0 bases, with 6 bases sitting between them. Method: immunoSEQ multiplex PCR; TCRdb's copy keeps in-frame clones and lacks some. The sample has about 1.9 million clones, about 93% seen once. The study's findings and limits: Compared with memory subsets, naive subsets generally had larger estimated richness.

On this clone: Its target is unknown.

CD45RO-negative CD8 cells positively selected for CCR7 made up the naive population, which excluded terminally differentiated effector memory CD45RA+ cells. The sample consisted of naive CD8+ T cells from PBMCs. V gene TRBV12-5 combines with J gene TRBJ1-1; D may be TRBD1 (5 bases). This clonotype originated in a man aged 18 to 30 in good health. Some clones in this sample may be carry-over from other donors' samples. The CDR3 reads CASGWGVNTEAFF. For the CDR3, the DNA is TGTGCTAGTGGTTGGGGGGTGAACACTGAAGCTTTCTTT. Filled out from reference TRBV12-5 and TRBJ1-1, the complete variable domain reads DARVTQTPRHKVTEMGQEVTMRCQPILGHNTVFWYRQTMMQGLELLAYFRNRAPLDDSGMPKDRFSAEMPDATLATLKIQPSEPRDSAVYFCASGWGVNTEAFFGQGTRLTVV.